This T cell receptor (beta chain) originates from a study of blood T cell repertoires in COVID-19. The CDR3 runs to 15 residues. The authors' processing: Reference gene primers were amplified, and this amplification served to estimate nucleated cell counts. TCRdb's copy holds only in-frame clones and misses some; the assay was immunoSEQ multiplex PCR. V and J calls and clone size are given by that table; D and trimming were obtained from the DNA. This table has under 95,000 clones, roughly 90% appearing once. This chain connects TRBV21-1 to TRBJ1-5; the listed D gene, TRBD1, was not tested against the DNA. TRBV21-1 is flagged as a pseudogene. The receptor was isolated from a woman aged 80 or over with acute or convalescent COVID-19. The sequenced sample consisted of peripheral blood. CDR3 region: CASSIGTGENQPQHF. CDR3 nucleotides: TGTGCCAGCAGCATTGGGACAGGGGAAAATCAGCCCCAGCATTTT.